This T cell receptor beta chain emerged from a study of cytomegalovirus exposure and HLA in healthy donors. Background on the study: Some 80 million unique TCR sequences came from HLA-typed donors in an early release.

Amplification used 60 Vbeta primers and 13 Jbeta primers. In the study's own analysis: In a later analysis, some 10 million of tens of millions of unique beta chains occurred in at least two donors. Produced via immunoSEQ multiplex PCR; TCRdb's table is partial and in-frame only. The D gene and trimming were derived from the DNA, and the V and J assignments and clone size from that table. This sample has approximately 120,000 clones, with around 75% found just once. Remarks on this clone: Its antigen is as yet unknown.

V was shortened by 4 bases and J by 5 bases, with 16 bases between the two germline ends. Looked up from germline, CDR1 is SGHNT and CDR2 is YYREEE (reference sequence). This CDR3 region has 14 residues. The study's findings and limits: Later on, an analysis found that several of the most significant clusters appeared to be linked to common viral pathogens, which included parvovirus B19. A missense DCLRE1C variant was associated with V- and J-gene trimming of TCR beta chains in a later analysis, and an independent cohort replicated the association.

This rearrangement joins TRBV5-4 to TRBJ2-7, with D tentatively TRBD1 (6 bases). Sequencing was performed on PBMCs. This clonotype was obtained from a man aged 55 to 70 in good health and CMV-seropositive. This CDR3 is CASSPGGGFDEQYF. The CDR3 DNA follows: TGTGCCAGCAGCCCTGGGGGCGGGTTCGACGAGCAGTACTTC.